This T cell receptor (beta chain) was sequenced in a study of CD8+CD57+ T cells in acquired aplastic anemia. Study-wide background: Mean yield of DNA from sorted CD4+ and CD8+ cells was 2.5 to 4 ug. Where healthy donors were concerned, CD4+ cells averaged about 10 million reads.

Profiling of TCR beta VDJ combinations and CDR3 sequences used genomic DNA as template. TCRdb redid the calling of the reads with MiXCR, one entry per CDR3 protein. The sample shows around 200,000 distinct CDR3 sequences, about 53% of them seen only once. About this clonotype itself: Its antigen remains unidentified.

V was pared by 8 bases and J by 10 bases, with 8 bases of the junction left unmatched. CDR3 length: 14 residues. Per germline, CDR1 SNHLY and CDR2 FYNNEI. General study results and limits: Between patients and controls, approximately 29 CD8+ CDR3 sequences were found in common.

This sequence originates from a human donor in good health, serving as a control. Sequencing input: sorted CD4+, CD8+, or CD8+CD57+ T cells (not recorded which) from PBMCs. The chain uses TRBV2 and TRBJ2-1, with 13 bases that match TRBD2. DNA of the CDR3: TGTGCCAGCCGAACTAGCGGGGGGGCAAAAGAGCAGTTCTTC. Protein: CASRTSGGAKEQFF.